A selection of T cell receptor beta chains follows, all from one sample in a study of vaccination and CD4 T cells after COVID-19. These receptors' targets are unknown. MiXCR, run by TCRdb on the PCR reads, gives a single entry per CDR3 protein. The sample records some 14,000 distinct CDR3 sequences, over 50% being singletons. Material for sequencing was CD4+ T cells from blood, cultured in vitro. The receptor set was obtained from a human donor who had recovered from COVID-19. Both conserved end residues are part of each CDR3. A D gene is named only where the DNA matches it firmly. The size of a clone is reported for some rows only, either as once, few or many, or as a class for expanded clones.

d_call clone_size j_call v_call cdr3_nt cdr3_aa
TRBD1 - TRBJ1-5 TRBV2 TGTGCCAGCAGTGCCAACGGACAGGGTTTAGGGCAGCCCCAGCATTTT CASSANGQGLGQPQHF
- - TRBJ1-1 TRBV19 TGTGCCACCGAGGGTTGGGGGAACACTGAAGCTTTCTTT CATEGWGNTEAFF
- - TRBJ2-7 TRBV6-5 TGTGCCAGCAGTTACTCGCAGGGGGGAGCGTACGAGCAGTACTTC CASSYSQGGAYEQYF
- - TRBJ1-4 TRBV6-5 TGTGCCAGCAGTTACATTGCAACTAATGAAAAACTGTTTTTT CASSYIATNEKLFF
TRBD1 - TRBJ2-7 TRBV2 TGTGCCAGCAGTGGAGAGTCAGGGGGACACAACGAGCAGTACTTC CASSGESGGHNEQYF
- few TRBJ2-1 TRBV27 TGTGCCAGCAGTCGCAACAATGAGCAGTTCTTC CASSRNNEQFF
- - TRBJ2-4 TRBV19 TGTGCCAGTAGTATTATCGGCGCCAACAGGGGGGGAGGCAAAAACATTCAGTACTTC CASSIIGANRGGGKNIQYF
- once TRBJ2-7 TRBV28 TGTGCCAGCAGTTTACTGGCCTCCGAGCAGTACTTC CASSLLASEQYF
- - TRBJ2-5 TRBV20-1 TGCAGTGCTAGAGATTGGTCCGTTCCCCAAGAGACCCAGTACTTC CSARDWSVPQETQYF
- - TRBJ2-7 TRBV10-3 TGTGCCATCAGTGAGTCTTGGGGCCGAGAAACCTACGAGCAGTACTTC CAISESWGRETYEQYF
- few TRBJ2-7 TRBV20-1 TGCAGTGTCATGCCCCCGGGGAGCGAGCAGTACTTC CSVMPPGSEQYF
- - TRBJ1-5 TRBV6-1 TGTGCCAGCAGTGAGTTAGGGTTTGGGCAGCCCCAGCATTTT CASSELGFGQPQHF
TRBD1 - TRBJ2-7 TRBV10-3 TGTGCCATCAGTGAAGGGGGCCGGGACGAGCAGTACTTC CAISEGGRDEQYF
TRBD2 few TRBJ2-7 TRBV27 TGTGCCAGCAGTCCCCTAGCGGGACCTGAGGAGCAGTACTTC CASSPLAGPEEQYF
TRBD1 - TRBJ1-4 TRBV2 TGTGCCAGCAATCTCCAGGGGGCGCCTAATGAAAAACTGTTTTTT CASNLQGAPNEKLFF
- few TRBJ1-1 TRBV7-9 TGTGCCAGCAGCTTGGACAGACGCACTGAAGCTTTCTTT CASSLDRRTEAFF
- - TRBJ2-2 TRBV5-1 TGCGCCAGCAGCTCCCAGGGCCACACCGGGGAGCTGTTTTTT CASSSQGHTGELFF
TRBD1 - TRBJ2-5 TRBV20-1 TGCAGTGCTGGGACAGGGGGCATGAAGACCCAGTACTTC CSAGTGGMKTQYF
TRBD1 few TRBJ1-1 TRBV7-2 TGTGCCAGCAGCTCACAGGGGGCCCCCTACACTGAAGCTTTCTTT CASSSQGAPYTEAFF
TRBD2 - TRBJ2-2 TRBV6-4 TGTGCCAGCACCCCTAGCGGGAGTGGTGCTAGCACCGGGGAGCTGTTTTTT CASTPSGSGASTGELFF
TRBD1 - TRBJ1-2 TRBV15 TGTGCCACCAGCCCCCGACAGGGCCTTCACTATGGCTACACCTTC CATSPRQGLHYGYTF
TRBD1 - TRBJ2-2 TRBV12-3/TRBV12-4 TGTGCCAGCAGCTTCGGGACAGGGAACACCGGGGAGCTGTTTTTT CASSFGTGNTGELFF
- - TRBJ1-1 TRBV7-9 TGTGCCAGCAGCGCACAGGACTGGGGCACTGAAGCTTTCTTT CASSAQDWGTEAFF
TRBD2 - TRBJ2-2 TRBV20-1 TGCAGTGCTCCCCGCGGGGACTACAACACCGGGGAGCTGTTTTTT CSAPRGDYNTGELFF
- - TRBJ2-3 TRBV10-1 TGCGCCAGCAGTGAGTGGACTTCTAGCACAGATACGCAGTATTTT CASSEWTSSTDTQYF
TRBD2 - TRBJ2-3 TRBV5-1 TGCGCCAGCAGCTCCGGGACTAGCCTACTTCTAGGCACAGATACGCAGTATTTT CASSSGTSLLLGTDTQYF
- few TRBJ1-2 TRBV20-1 TGCAGTGCTAGAGGGAGGGATAGTGGCTACACCTTC CSARGRDSGYTF
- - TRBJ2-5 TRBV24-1 TGTGCCACCAGTGAGTCGACAGATTTCGAGACCCAGTACTTC CATSESTDFETQYF
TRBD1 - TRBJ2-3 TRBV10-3 TGTGCCATCAGTCAGGGGGCCGATACGCAGTATTTT CAISQGADTQYF
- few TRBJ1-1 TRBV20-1 TGCAGTGCTAGAGTAAGGGGGTTGGGTGAAGCTTTCTTT CSARVRGLGEAFF
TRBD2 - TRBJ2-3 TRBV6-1 TGTGCCAGCAGCCAATGGGCGGGGGGGCTTGCAGATACGCAGTATTTT CASSQWAGGLADTQYF
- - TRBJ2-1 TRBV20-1 TGCAGTGCTAGTGAGGGGTCCTTCAACAATGAGCAGTTCTTC CSASEGSFNNEQFF
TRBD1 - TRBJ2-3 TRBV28 TGTGCCAGCAGTCCCCACTTTCGACAGGGGGCAGATACGCAGTATTTT CASSPHFRQGADTQYF
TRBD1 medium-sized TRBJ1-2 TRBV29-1 TGCAGCGTTGAGAACAGGGGGTTCGGTGGCTACACCTTC CSVENRGFGGYTF
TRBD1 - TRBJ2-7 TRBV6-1 TGTGCCAGCAGTCGTGGACAGGGGGCCTACGAGCAGTACTTC CASSRGQGAYEQYF